The clone carrying this T cell receptor beta chain came up once. Time point here: pre-treatment sample, taken before nivolumab and TIL therapy. Adults with stage 4 NSCLC were enrolled in a phase I trial. This entry comes from a study of TIL therapy for anti-PD-1-resistant metastatic lung cancer. Study as a whole: Median tumor PD-L1 proportion score was approximately 6.3%. Most patients had lung adenocarcinoma; a handful of tumors were EGFR-mutant, two ALK-rearranged; half smoked currently or formerly.

The libraries were made with immunoSEQ v3. The assay was immunoSEQ multiplex PCR, and TCRdb's table has in-frame clones only and misses some. The sample lists tens of thousands of clones; about nine tenths were seen once. The specimen comprised blood, sampled at baseline. This receptor was obtained from a person aged 25 to 85 with non-small cell lung cancer.

CDR3 nucleotide sequence: TGTGCCAGCAGCTTAGGGCCCGGGTCCAATGAGCAGTTCTTC. It codes for CASSLGPGSNEQFF. V is TRBV7-2 and J is TRBJ2-1; D gene uncertain. The CDR3 runs 14 residues. V lost 1 base and J 6 bases, leaving 10 bases between the germline ends. Per germline, CDR1 SGHTA and CDR2 FQGNSA.